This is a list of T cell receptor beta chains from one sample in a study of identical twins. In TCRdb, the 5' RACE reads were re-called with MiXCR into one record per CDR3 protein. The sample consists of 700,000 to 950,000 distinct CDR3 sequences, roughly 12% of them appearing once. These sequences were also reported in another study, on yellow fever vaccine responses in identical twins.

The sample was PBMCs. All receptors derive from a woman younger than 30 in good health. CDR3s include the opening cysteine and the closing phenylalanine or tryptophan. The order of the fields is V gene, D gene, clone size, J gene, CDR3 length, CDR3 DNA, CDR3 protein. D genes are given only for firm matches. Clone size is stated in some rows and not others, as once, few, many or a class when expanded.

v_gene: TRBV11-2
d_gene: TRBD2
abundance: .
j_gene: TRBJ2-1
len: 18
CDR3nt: TGTGCCAGCAGCCTGGGGCGGACTAGCGGGGCGAGTTACAATGAGCAGTTCTTC
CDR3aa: CASSLGRTSGASYNEQFF

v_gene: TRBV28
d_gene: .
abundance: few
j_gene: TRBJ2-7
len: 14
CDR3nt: TGTGCCAGCAGTGCAGGGCGCTGGGTCTACGAGCAGTACTTC
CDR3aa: CASSAGRWVYEQYF

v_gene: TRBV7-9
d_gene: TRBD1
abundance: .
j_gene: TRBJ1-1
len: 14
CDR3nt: TGTGCCAGCAGCTGGGACAGCCCTAACACTGAAGCTTTCTTT
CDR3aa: CASSWDSPNTEAFF

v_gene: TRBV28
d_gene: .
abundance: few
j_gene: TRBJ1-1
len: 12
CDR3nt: TGTGCCAGCAGACCCCCCGGGCCTGAAGCTTTCTTT
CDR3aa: CASRPPGPEAFF

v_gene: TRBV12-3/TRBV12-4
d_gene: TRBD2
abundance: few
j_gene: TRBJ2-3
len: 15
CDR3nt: TGTGCCAGCAGTTTTGCTAGCGGGGGCACAGATACGCAGTATTTT
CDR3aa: CASSFASGGTDTQYF

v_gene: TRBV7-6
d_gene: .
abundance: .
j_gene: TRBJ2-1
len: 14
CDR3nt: TGTGCCAGCACCACCGGGGCCATCGGGAGTGAGCAGTTCTTC
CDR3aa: CASTTGAIGSEQFF

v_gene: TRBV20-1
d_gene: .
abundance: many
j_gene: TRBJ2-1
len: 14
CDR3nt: TGCAGTGCAAGGTTAGGACCCTGGGGGAATGAGCAGTTCTTC
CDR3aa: CSARLGPWGNEQFF

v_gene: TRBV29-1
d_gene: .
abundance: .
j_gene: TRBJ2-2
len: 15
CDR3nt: TGCAGCGTTGAAGGAGGGCCTTTCCGGAGCGGGGAGCTGTTTTTT
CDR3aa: CSVEGGPFRSGELFF

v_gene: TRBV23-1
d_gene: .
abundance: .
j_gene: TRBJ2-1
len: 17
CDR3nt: TGCGCCAGCACACCATGGGCGGAAAGGGCATCGGACAATGAGCAGTTCTTC
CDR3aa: CASTPWAERASDNEQFF

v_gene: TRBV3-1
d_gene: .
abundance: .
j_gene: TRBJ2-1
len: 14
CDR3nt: TGTGCCAGCAGCCAAGCCACCACCTACAATGAGCAGTTCTTC
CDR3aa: CASSQATTYNEQFF

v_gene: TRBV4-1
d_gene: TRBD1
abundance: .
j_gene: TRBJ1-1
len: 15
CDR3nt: TGCGCCAGCAGCCACCCCGGGACAGGGGAGACTGAAGCTTTCTTT
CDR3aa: CASSHPGTGETEAFF

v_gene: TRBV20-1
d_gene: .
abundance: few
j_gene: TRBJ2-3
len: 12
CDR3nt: TGCAGTGCCAGTTACTCGGCAGATACGCAGTATTTT
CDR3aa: CSASYSADTQYF

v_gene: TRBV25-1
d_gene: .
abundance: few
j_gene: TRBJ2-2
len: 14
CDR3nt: TGTGCCAGCGGGACCGACAGGAACACCGGGGAGCTGTTTTTT
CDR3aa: CASGTDRNTGELFF

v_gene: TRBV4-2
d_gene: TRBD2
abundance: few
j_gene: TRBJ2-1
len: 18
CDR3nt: TGTGCCAGCAGCCAAGTACTAGCGGGAACAGGCCGTGACAATGAGCAGTTCTTC
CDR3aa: CASSQVLAGTGRDNEQFF

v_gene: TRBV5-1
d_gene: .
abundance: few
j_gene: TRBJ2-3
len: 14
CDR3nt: TGCGCCAGCAGCGTCTCCGGGACCACAGATACGCAGTATTTT
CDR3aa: CASSVSGTTDTQYF

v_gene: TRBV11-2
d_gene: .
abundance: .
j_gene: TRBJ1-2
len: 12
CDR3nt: TGTGCCAGCCGCCAGGGAGTGGAGGGCTACACCTTC
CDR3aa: CASRQGVEGYTF

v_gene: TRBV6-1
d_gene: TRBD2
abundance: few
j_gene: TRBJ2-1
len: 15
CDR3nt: TGTGCCAGCAAAAGGGCGGGAGTCAAGGACAATGAGCAGTTCTTC
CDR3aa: CASKRAGVKDNEQFF

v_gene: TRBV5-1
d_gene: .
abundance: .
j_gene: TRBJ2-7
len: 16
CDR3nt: TGCGCCAGCAGCCCTGGTGCGGGAAAGAGCTCCTACGAGCAGTACTTC
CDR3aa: CASSPGAGKSSYEQYF